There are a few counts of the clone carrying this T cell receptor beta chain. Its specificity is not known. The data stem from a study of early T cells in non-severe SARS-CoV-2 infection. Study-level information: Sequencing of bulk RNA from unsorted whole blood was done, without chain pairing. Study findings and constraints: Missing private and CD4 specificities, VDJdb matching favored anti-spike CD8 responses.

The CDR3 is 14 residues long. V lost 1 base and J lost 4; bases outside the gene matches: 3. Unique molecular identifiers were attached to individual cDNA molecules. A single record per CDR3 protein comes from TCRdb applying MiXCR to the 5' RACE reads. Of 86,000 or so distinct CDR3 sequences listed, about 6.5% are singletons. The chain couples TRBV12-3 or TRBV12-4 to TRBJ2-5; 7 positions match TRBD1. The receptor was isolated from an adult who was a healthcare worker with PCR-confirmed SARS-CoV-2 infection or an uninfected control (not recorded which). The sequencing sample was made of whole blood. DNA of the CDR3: TGTGCCAGCAGTTTAGGGACAGGACGAGAGACCCAGTACTTC. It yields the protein CASSLGTGRETQYF.